A selection of T cell receptor beta chains follows, all from one sample in a study of technical replicates of blood from a few donors. TCRdb keeps only in-frame clones here, not all; method: immunoSEQ multiplex PCR. The data show 55,000 to 75,000 clones, approximately 94% seen once. Sequenced sample: PBMCs. The receptors shown here come from a human donor in good health. Some clones in this sample may be carry-over from other donors' samples. CDR3s include the opening cysteine and the closing phenylalanine or tryptophan. D genes are given only for firm matches. Clone size appears in some rows only: once, few, many, or a class for an expanded clone.

TRBV28	-	TRBJ2-3	TRBD2	CASSVGSGSTDTQYF	TGTGCCAGCTCAGTCGGTAGCGGGAGCACAGATACGCAGTATTTT
TRBV7-9	-	TRBJ1-6	-	CASRGGGGSYNSPLHF	TGTGCCAGCAGGGGCGGGGGAGGCTCCTATAATTCACCCCTCCACTTT
TRBV4-2	-	TRBJ2-1	TRBD2	CASSQDGLAGGPPYNEQFF	TGTGCCAGCAGCCAAGATGGGCTAGCGGGAGGGCCCCCCTACAATGAGCAGTTCTTC
TRBV19	once	TRBJ1-1	-	CASINKGRSEAFF	TGTGCCAGTATTAATAAGGGGCGTTCTGAAGCTTTCTTT
TRBV7-2	-	TRBJ2-5	-	CASSWGGSGWRGQETQYF	TGTGCCAGCAGCTGGGGGGGCTCGGGTTGGAGGGGCCAAGAGACCCAGTACTTC
TRBV9	once	TRBJ1-2	TRBD1	CASSTTGVDGYTF	TGTGCCAGCAGCACCACAGGGGTTGACGGCTACACCTTC
TRBV7-2	-	TRBJ2-7	-	CASTRLAAGEQYF	TGTGCCAGCACCCGTCTCGCGGCGGGCGAGCAGTACTTC
TRBV4-3	-	TRBJ2-4	TRBD1	CASSLTGQKNIQYF	TGCGCCAGCAGCCTTACGGGACAGAAAAACATTCAGTACTTC
TRBV18	-	TRBJ1-2	TRBD1	CASSPGEDRGFVGYTF	TGTGCCAGCTCACCGGGCGAGGACAGGGGGTTTGTTGGCTACACCTTC
TRBV30	-	TRBJ1-2	-	CAGGIGHGYTF	TGTGCCGGGGGCATCGGGCACGGCTACACCTTC
TRBV7-7	-	TRBJ2-5	TRBD1	CASSRTGTAGTQYF	TGTGCCAGCAGCCGCACAGGGACAGCAGGGACCCAGTACTTC
TRBV4-1	-	TRBJ2-5	-	CASSQDYAKQTQYF	TGCGCCAGCAGCCAAGATTATGCGAAACAGACCCAGTACTTC
TRBV19	-	TRBJ2-1	TRBD2	CASTSTGTSGYNEQFF	TGTGCCAGTACCTCAACCGGGACTAGCGGTTACAATGAGCAGTTCTTC
TRBV30	-	TRBJ1-1	-	CAWGHLNTEAFF	TGTGCCTGGGGACACCTAAACACTGAAGCTTTCTTT
TRBV5-1	-	TRBJ2-3	TRBD2	CASSLGSGGVLDTQYF	TGCGCCAGCAGCTTGGGTAGCGGGGGGGTCCTAGATACGCAGTATTTT
TRBV7-2	-	TRBJ1-2	TRBD1	CASSPRTGEYGYTF	TGTGCCAGCAGCCCAAGGACAGGGGAGTATGGCTACACCTTC
TRBV5-1	-	TRBJ1-6	TRBD1	CASSLTTGPNSPLHF	TGCGCCAGCAGCCTAACGACAGGGCCGAATTCACCCCTCCACTTT
TRBV10-3	-	TRBJ2-7	TRBD2	CAISETPSGSYEQYF	TGTGCCATCAGTGAGACCCCTAGCGGGAGCTACGAGCAGTACTTC
TRBV20-1	-	TRBJ2-1	-	CSAIYYNEQFF	TGCAGTGCTATATACTACAATGAGCAGTTCTTC
TRBV5-4	-	TRBJ2-7	TRBD2	CASSPTSGGSSYEQYF	TGTGCCAGCAGCCCCACTAGCGGGGGAAGCTCCTACGAGCAGTACTTC
TRBV19	-	TRBJ1-5	-	CASSSRRESNNQPQHF	TGTGCCAGTAGCTCCCGTAGGGAGAGCAACAATCAGCCCCAGCATTTT
TRBV30	-	TRBJ1-2	-	CAWKTRNYGYTF	TGTGCCTGGAAGACAAGGAACTATGGCTACACCTTC
TRBV27	-	TRBJ1-1	-	CASQGWVNTEAFF	TGTGCCAGCCAGGGGTGGGTGAACACTGAAGCTTTCTTT
TRBV6-5	-	TRBJ1-1	-	CASSFQGRANTEAFF	TGTGCCAGCAGTTTTCAGGGGCGGGCTAACACTGAAGCTTTCTTT
TRBV7-2	-	TRBJ2-1	TRBD2	CASSSGLARNEQFF	TGTGCCAGCAGCTCCGGACTAGCCCGCAATGAGCAGTTCTTC
TRBV5-5	-	TRBJ2-3	TRBD2	CASSTRTSGVSTDTQYF	TGTGCCAGCAGCACCCGGACTAGCGGCGTTAGCACAGATACGCAGTATTTT
TRBV9	-	TRBJ2-7	TRBD2	CASSVGAGGYEQYF	TGTGCCAGCAGCGTAGGAGCGGGAGGTTACGAGCAGTACTTC
TRBV27	-	TRBJ2-5	-	CASSFAGLQETQYF	TGTGCCAGCAGTTTTGCAGGGTTACAAGAGACCCAGTACTTC
TRBV5-1	-	TRBJ2-3	-	CASSRSGEVTDTQYF	TGCGCCAGCAGTCGTTCGGGAGAAGTCACAGATACGCAGTATTTT
TRBV5-6	-	TRBJ1-4	TRBD1	CASSDRSWEKLFF	TGTGCCAGCTCGGACAGGTCATGGGAAAAACTGTTTTTT
TRBV4-3	-	TRBJ2-5	TRBD1	CASSQTGGETQYF	TGCGCCAGCAGCCAGACAGGGGGAGAGACCCAGTACTTC
TRBV7-9	-	TRBJ2-3	TRBD2	CASSLPGGSTDTQYF	TGTGCCAGCAGCCTCCCGGGAGGGAGCACAGATACGCAGTATTTT
TRBV21-1	-	TRBJ1-1	-	CASSRYTGAPTGEAFF	TGTGCCAGCAGCCGATACACAGGGGCCCCCACCGGTGAAGCTTTCTTT
TRBV15	-	TRBJ1-6	-	CATGDRGNNSPLHF	TGTGCCACCGGGGATCGGGGTAATAATTCACCCCTCCACTTT